The rows below give T cell receptor beta chains drawn from one sample of a study of T cells in narcolepsy. Clones were sequenced by immunoSEQ multiplex PCR, and TCRdb holds only the in-frame ones, with some missing. The table shows 30,000 to 40,000 clones, with around 83% occurring only once. The sequenced material came from CD45RA- memory CD4+ T cells from PBMCs. These receptors came from a human donor with narcolepsy. Each CDR3 is given with its conserved first and last residue. A D gene is named only where the DNA matches it firmly. A clone size is listed for some rows: how often the clone was seen (once, few, many), or a class if it is expanded.

TRBV27,-,TRBJ2-1,-,TGTGCCAGCAGTTTGGAACAGTGGGCTGAGCAGTTCTTC,CASSLEQWAEQFF
TRBV7-2,TRBD2,TRBJ2-1,-,TGTGCCAGCCGTCCGAGGAGCGGGAGTAGCAATGAGCAGTTCTTC,CASRPRSGSSNEQFF
TRBV30,-,TRBJ1-2,-,TGTGCCTGGGGCCGGCCCGCGGGCTACACCTTC,CAWGRPAGYTF
TRBV30,-,TRBJ2-1,-,TGTGCCTGGGGGGAATCCTCTAGCGCTAGAGGCAATGAGCAGTTCTTC,CAWGESSSARGNEQFF
TRBV6-5,-,TRBJ2-1,once,TGTGCCAGCAGCAAACAGGGGGGGTCCTACAATGAGCAGTTCTTC,CASSKQGGSYNEQFF
TRBV19,TRBD2,TRBJ2-2,-,TGTGCCAGTAGTATAGGGACTAGCGGGACCGGGGAGCTGTTTTTT,CASSIGTSGTGELFF
TRBV7-8,-,TRBJ1-4,once,TGTGCCAGCAGCCGGATCCAGATCGGGGAAAAACTGTTTTTT,CASSRIQIGEKLFF
TRBV6-6,-,TRBJ2-7,-,TGTGCCAGCAGTTTGGGCCTCTACGAGCAGTACTTC,CASSLGLYEQYF
TRBV30,TRBD1,TRBJ1-6,once,TGTGCCTGGAGTGTGGGTCGGGACAGCAGGATTTATAATTCACCCCTCCACTTT,CAWSVGRDSRIYNSPLHF
TRBV6-5,-,TRBJ2-1,-,TGTGCCAGCAGCCGCGGTTACAATGAGCAGTTCTTC,CASSRGYNEQFF
TRBV6-6,-,TRBJ1-1,-,TGTGCCAGCAGTTACTCTTCCAGGGTTGGTGGTGAAGCTTTCTTT,CASSYSSRVGGEAFF
TRBV6-5,-,TRBJ2-1,-,TGTGCCAGCAGTAACCGGGACGACCTCTACAATGAGCAGTTCTTC,CASSNRDDLYNEQFF
TRBV10-1,-,TRBJ2-5,-,TGCGCCAGCAGTGAGTCCTACGGGACCCTAGAGACCCAGTACTTC,CASSESYGTLETQYF
TRBV19,-,TRBJ2-5,-,TGTGCCAGTAAGGAGGTGGGGGTCCAGGAGACCCAGTACTTC,CASKEVGVQETQYF
TRBV7-6,-,TRBJ1-6,-,TGTGCCAGCAGCTTGAGGGGAAATTCACCCCTCCACTTT,CASSLRGNSPLHF
TRBV13,-,TRBJ2-2,-,TGTGCCAGCAGCTTAGTGGGGAGCGGGGAGCTGTTTTTT,CASSLVGSGELFF
TRBV9,-,TRBJ2-3,-,TGTGCCAGCAGCGTAGTAAACGATCCCTCTTCAGATACGCAGTATTTT,CASSVVNDPSSDTQYF
TRBV29-1,TRBD1,TRBJ1-1,-,TGCAGCGTTGGGACAGGGGCTAGCGGGACTGAAGCTTTCTTT,CSVGTGASGTEAFF
TRBV6-5,-,TRBJ2-1,-,TGTGCCAGCAGGGGAATGAATGAGCAGTTCTTC,CASRGMNEQFF
TRBV15,TRBD1,TRBJ1-1,-,TGTGCCACCAGCAGTGACTACAGGGGGCTGGCTGAAGCTTTCTTT,CATSSDYRGLAEAFF
TRBV6-5,TRBD1,TRBJ1-2,-,TGTGCCAGCAGCCGACAGGGGGTCGGCTATGGCTACACCTTC,CASSRQGVGYGYTF
TRBV14,TRBD1,TRBJ1-2,-,TGTGCCAGCAGCCAAGCCGGGACAGGGGATTATGGCTACACCTTC,CASSQAGTGDYGYTF
TRBV4-3,TRBD2,TRBJ2-7,-,TGCGCCAGCAGCCAACCAAGCGGGGGTGACTACGAGCAGTACTTC,CASSQPSGGDYEQYF
TRBV29-1,TRBD1,TRBJ1-1,-,TGCAGCGTTGGTGACAGGGGGCAAGCTTTCTTT,CSVGDRGQAFF
TRBV5-1,TRBD2,TRBJ2-5,few,TGCGCCAGCAGCTTGAGTACAGCGGGAGTCCAAGAGACCCAGTACTTC,CASSLSTAGVQETQYF
TRBV27,-,TRBJ2-7,-,TGTGCCAGCAGTTTAAGTGTCGGGGTGTACGAGCAGTACTTC,CASSLSVGVYEQYF
TRBV25-1,-,TRBJ1-3,-,TGTGCCAGCAAGGAATTCGGGGCCGGAAACACCATATATTTT,CASKEFGAGNTIYF
TRBV7-2,-,TRBJ2-1,-,TGTGCCAGCAGCTTGTTGAGGGAGCAGTTCTTC,CASSLLREQFF
TRBV7-6,-,TRBJ2-4,-,TGTGCCAGCAGCGTGGGAATCAACCCTATGGGGGCCAGAAACATCCAGTACTTC,CASSVGINPMGARNIQYF
TRBV7-9,-,TRBJ2-2,-,TGTGCCAGCAGCCCCCAACGAGGGGACACCGGGGAGCTGTTTTTT,CASSPQRGDTGELFF
TRBV5-1,-,TRBJ2-5,-,TGCGCCAGCAGCTTATGGACTGGGGGGCAAGAGACCCAGTACTTC,CASSLWTGGQETQYF
TRBV29-1,TRBD2,TRBJ2-7,-,TGCAGCGCCGCCGGGACTAGCGGGGGGACCTACGAGCAGTACTTC,CSAAGTSGGTYEQYF
TRBV2,-,TRBJ1-2,-,TGTGCCAGCAGTTACAGGGTCGACTATGGCTACACCTTC,CASSYRVDYGYTF
TRBV18,TRBD2,TRBJ2-3,-,TGTGCCAGCTCACCACCGAGTAGCGGGATGGGTACGCAGTATTTT,CASSPPSSGMGTQYF
TRBV7-9,TRBD2,TRBJ2-7,-,TGTGCCAGCAGCTTATCGAGCGGGGACCTCCTGAGCTCCTACGAGCAGTACTTC,CASSLSSGDLLSSYEQYF
TRBV7-9,-,TRBJ1-5,-,TGTGCCAGCAGCTTAATCGGGCCCCAGCATTTT,CASSLIGPQHF
TRBV19,-,TRBJ2-7,-,TGTGCCAGTAGTCGAAACCCCCGAGGGACTTCGTACGAGCAGTACTTC,CASSRNPRGTSYEQYF
TRBV7-9,-,TRBJ2-5,-,TGTGCCAGCAGCTATGGGGAAGAGACCCAGTACTTC,CASSYGEETQYF
TRBV14,TRBD2,TRBJ2-7,-,TGTGCCAGCAGCCAAGAAGCGGGGAATTTTCGGAAAGAGCAGTACTTC,CASSQEAGNFRKEQYF
TRBV7-8,-,TRBJ1-5,-,TGTGCCAGCAGCTTAGCGCGGCACCACAATCAGCCCCAGCATTTT,CASSLARHHNQPQHF
TRBV5-4,TRBD1,TRBJ1-4,-,TGTGCCAGCAGCGAGAACAGGGGGTTAAATGAAAAACTGTTTTTT,CASSENRGLNEKLFF
TRBV18,-,TRBJ1-6,-,TGTGCCAGCTCACCAGGGGCCGAATCACCCCTCCACTTT,CASSPGAESPLHF
TRBV18,-,TRBJ2-7,-,TGTGCCAGCTCACCAGAAGGAGGAGGTCGGACAGAGCAGTACTTC,CASSPEGGGRTEQYF
TRBV12-5,-,TRBJ1-1,-,TGTGCTAGTGGACCCGACAGCCAGAACACTGAAGCTTTCTTT,CASGPDSQNTEAFF
TRBV6-5,-,TRBJ1-5,-,TGTGCCAGCAGTTCCCTCGCCAGGGTGGGACAGCCCCAGCATTTT,CASSSLARVGQPQHF
TRBV9,-,TRBJ1-6,once,TGTGCCAGCAGCCCTACTGGGGGGGATTCACCCCTCCACTTT,CASSPTGGDSPLHF
TRBV15,-,TRBJ1-4,-,TGTGCCACCAGCAGAGAGGTATCGAGGGGTGAAAAACTGTTTTTT,CATSREVSRGEKLFF
TRBV7-2,TRBD2,TRBJ2-5,once,TGTGCCAGCAGCTTACTCGGGCTAGCGGGCGGGGAGACCCAGTACTTC,CASSLLGLAGGETQYF
TRBV20-1,TRBD1,TRBJ1-2,-,TGCAGTGCTGGGACAGGTTATGGCTACACCTTC,CSAGTGYGYTF
TRBV5-1,-,TRBJ1-1,few,TGCGCCAGCAGCTTGGGTTCGGTTCCTGAAGCTTTCTTT,CASSLGSVPEAFF
TRBV25-1,-,TRBJ2-2,once,TGTGCCAGCAGTGAAGCCCAATACGGGACCGGGGAGCTGTTTTTT,CASSEAQYGTGELFF
TRBV4-1,-,TRBJ1-3,-,TGCGCCAGCAGCCCTCAGTTAGGCTCTGGAAACACCATATATTTT,CASSPQLGSGNTIYF
TRBV14,TRBD2,TRBJ2-5,once,TGTGCCAGCAGCCCCCGGGGAGCGGGAGGCCAAGAGACCCAGTACTTC,CASSPRGAGGQETQYF
TRBV5-4,-,TRBJ1-1,once,TGTGCCAGCAGTCCCGGGGGCCTGGGCACTGAAGCTTTCTTT,CASSPGGLGTEAFF
TRBV28,-,TRBJ2-7,-,TGTGCCAGCAGAACGTCCGGACAGTATTACGAGCAGTACTTC,CASRTSGQYYEQYF
TRBV30,TRBD1,TRBJ1-1,-,TGTGCCTGGAGACCCGACAGGGCCACTGAAGCTTTCTTT,CAWRPDRATEAFF
TRBV30,-,TRBJ1-3,-,TGTGCCTGGAGTGTCGCCGGGTTTTACTCTGGAAACACCATATATTTT,CAWSVAGFYSGNTIYF